This T cell receptor (beta chain) was sequenced for a study of radiotherapy plus CTLA-4 blockade in lung cancer. At the level of the study: Of the patients, more than 15% showed objective responses and about 29% attained disease control. Findings of the study overall: Expansion in blood of tumor-derived TCR clones was seen after radiotherapy plus ipilimumab.

Concerning this clone itself: Its cognate antigen is unknown.

CDR3 length: 14 residues. Germline V CDR1 and CDR2: SGHTA, FQGNSA. Trimming removed 7 bases at V and 1 base at J, with 11 bases between. Assay used: immunoSEQ multiplex PCR; TCRdb lists only in-frame clones, some missing. The table includes 45,000 or so clones, roughly 90% detected once. The TCR originated in a human donor with non-small cell lung cancer whose response to radiotherapy plus ipilimumab could not be evaluated. The sample here was peripheral blood, taken from a patient treated with radiotherapy plus ipilimumab. This chain connects TRBV7-2 to TRBJ1-3; no clear D. CDR3 sequence reads: CASTRGRSGNTIYF. As DNA, the CDR3 is TGTGCCAGCACCCGAGGAAGATCTGGAAACACCATATATTTT.